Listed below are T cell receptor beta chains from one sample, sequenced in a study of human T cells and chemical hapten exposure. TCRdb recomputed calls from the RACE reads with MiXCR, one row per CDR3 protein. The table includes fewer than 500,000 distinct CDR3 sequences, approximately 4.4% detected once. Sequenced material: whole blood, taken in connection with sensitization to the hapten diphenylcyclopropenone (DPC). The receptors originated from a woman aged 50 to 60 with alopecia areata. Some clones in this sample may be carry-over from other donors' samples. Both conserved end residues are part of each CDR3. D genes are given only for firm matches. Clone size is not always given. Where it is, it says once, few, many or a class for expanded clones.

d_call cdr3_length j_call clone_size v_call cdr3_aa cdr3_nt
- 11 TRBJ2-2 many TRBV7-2 CASSLSRELFF TGTGCCAGCAGCCTTTCGCGGGAGCTGTTTTTT
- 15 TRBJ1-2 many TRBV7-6 CASRHVFEGHYGYTF TGTGCCAGCAGACACGTTTTTGAAGGGCACTATGGCTACACCTTC
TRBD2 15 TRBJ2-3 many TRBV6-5 CASTTTRGGVDTQYF TGTGCCAGCACCACAACGCGGGGGGGGGTAGATACGCAGTATTTT
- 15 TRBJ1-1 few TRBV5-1 CASSLGRPEGTEAFF TGCGCCAGCAGCTTGGGGCGTCCGGAGGGCACTGAAGCTTTCTTT
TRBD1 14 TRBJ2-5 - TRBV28 CASSEYRGGETQYF TGTGCCAGCAGTGAATACAGGGGCGGGGAGACCCAGTACTTC
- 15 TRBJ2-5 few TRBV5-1 CASSFKDSLQETQYF TGCGCCAGCAGCTTCAAGGACAGCCTCCAAGAGACCCAGTACTTC
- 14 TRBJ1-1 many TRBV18 CASSPQSGNTEAFF TGTGCCAGCTCACCACAGTCCGGGAACACTGAAGCTTTCTTT
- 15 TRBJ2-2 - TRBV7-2 CASSLGHGLGGELFF TGTGCCAGCAGCCTAGGACACGGCCTAGGCGGGGAGCTGTTTTTT
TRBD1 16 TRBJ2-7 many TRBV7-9 CASSHPGQGARDEQYF TGTGCCAGCAGCCATCCGGGACAGGGGGCTCGTGACGAGCAGTACTTC
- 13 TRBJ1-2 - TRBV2 CASVQVALYGYTF TGTGCCAGCGTTCAAGTGGCGCTTTATGGCTACACCTTC
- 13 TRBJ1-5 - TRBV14 CASSQSGGQPQHF TGTGCCAGCAGCCAGAGCGGAGGCCAGCCCCAGCATTTT
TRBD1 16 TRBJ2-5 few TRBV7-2 CASSLSLGQGAKTQYF TGTGCCAGCAGCTTAAGTCTAGGACAGGGGGCGAAGACCCAGTACTTC
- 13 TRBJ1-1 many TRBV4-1 CASSQDLGTEAFF TGCGCCAGCAGCCAAGATTTAGGGACTGAAGCTTTCTTT
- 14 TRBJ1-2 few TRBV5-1 CASSLEQNYYGYTF TGCGCCAGCAGCTTGGAGCAGAACTACTATGGCTACACCTTC
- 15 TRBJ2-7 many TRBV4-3 CASSQEPRVGAEQYF TGCGCCAGCAGCCAGGAGCCCAGGGTCGGTGCCGAGCAGTACTTC
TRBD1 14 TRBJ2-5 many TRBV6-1 CASGRDRGRETQYF TGTGCCAGCGGAAGGGACAGGGGTAGGGAGACCCAGTACTTC
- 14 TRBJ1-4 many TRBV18 CASSTGRINEKLFF TGTGCCAGCTCGACGGGACGGATTAATGAAAAACTGTTTTTT
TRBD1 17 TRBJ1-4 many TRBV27 CASSSRQGGVTNEKLFF TGTGCCAGCAGTTCCCGACAGGGGGGAGTAACTAATGAAAAACTGTTTTTT
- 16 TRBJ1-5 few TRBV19 CASNTPGAGEYQPQHF TGTGCCAGTAACACCCCGGGAGCTGGAGAGTATCAGCCCCAGCATTTT
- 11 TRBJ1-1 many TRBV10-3 CAAAGGTEAFF TGTGCCGCGGCGGGGGGCACTGAAGCTTTCTTT
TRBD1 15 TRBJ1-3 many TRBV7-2 CASSPTGAYGNTIYF TGTGCCAGCAGCCCTACAGGGGCATACGGAAACACCATATATTTT
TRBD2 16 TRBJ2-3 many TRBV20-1 CSARGPTSGGADTQYF TGCAGTGCTAGAGGACCGACTAGCGGGGGGGCAGATACGCAGTATTTT
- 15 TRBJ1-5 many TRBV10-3 CAIRGESRGNQPQHF TGTGCCATCAGGGGTGAGAGCAGGGGCAATCAGCCCCAGCATTTT
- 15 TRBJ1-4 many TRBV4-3 CASSQDPRPNEKLFF TGCGCCAGCAGCCAGGACCCGAGGCCTAATGAAAAACTGTTTTTT
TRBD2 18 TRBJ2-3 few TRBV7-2 CASSSPLTSGSFIDTQYF TGTGCCAGCAGCTCCCCTCTCACTAGCGGTAGCTTTATAGATACGCAGTATTTT
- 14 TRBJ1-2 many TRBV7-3 CASSFRASNYGYTF TGTGCCAGCAGCTTCAGGGCTTCTAACTATGGCTACACCTTC
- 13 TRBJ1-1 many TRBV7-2 CASAAGQNTEAFF TGTGCCAGCGCGGCGGGGCAGAACACTGAAGCTTTCTTT
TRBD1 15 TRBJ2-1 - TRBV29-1 CSASPGQGPYNEQFF TGCAGCGCAAGCCCGGGACAGGGGCCCTACAATGAGCAGTTCTTC
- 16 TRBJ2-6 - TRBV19 CASSIGGHSGANVLTF TGTGCCAGTAGTATAGGAGGACATTCTGGGGCCAACGTCCTGACTTTC
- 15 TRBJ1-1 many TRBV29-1 CSVGSSSGHSAEAFF TGCAGCGTTGGAAGTTCATCAGGTCATTCGGCTGAAGCTTTCTTT
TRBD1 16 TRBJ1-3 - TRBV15 CATETGTGYSGNTIYF TGTGCCACCGAAACCGGGACAGGGTACTCTGGAAACACCATATATTTT
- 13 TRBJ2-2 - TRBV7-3 CASSPSGPGELFF TGTGCCAGCAGCCCCTCGGGGCCCGGGGAGCTGTTTTTT
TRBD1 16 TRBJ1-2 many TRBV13 CASSPDRGSPNYGYTF TGTGCCAGCAGCCCCGACAGGGGCTCTCCTAACTATGGCTACACCTTC
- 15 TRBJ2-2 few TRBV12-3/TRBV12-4 CASSPRAGGTGELFF TGTGCCAGCAGCCCAAGGGCAGGGGGGACCGGGGAGCTGTTTTTT
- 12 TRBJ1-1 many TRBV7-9 CASRGDNTEAFF TGTGCCAGCCGAGGGGACAACACTGAAGCTTTCTTT
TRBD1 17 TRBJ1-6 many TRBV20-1 CSAKGQGISSYNSPLHF TGCAGTGCCAAGGGACAGGGGATCAGCTCCTATAATTCACCCCTCCACTTT
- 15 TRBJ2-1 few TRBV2 CASRMGGGWHNEQFF TGTGCCAGCAGGATGGGAGGGGGGTGGCACAATGAGCAGTTCTTC
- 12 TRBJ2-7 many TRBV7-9 CASSFQGHEQYF TGTGCCAGCAGCTTTCAAGGGCACGAGCAGTACTTC
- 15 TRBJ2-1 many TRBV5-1 CASSLVGTSYNEQFF TGCGCCAGCAGCTTGGTCGGAACTTCCTACAATGAGCAGTTCTTC
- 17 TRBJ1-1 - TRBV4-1 CASSQVAEDVGHTEAFF TGCGCCAGCAGCCAAGTAGCAGAGGACGTCGGGCACACTGAAGCTTTCTTT
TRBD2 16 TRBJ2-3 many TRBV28 CASSLWMASGRDTQYF TGTGCCAGCAGTTTATGGATGGCTAGCGGGAGGGATACGCAGTATTTT
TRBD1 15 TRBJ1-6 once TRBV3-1 CASRTMTGRNSPLHF TGTGCCAGCAGGACCATGACAGGGCGAAATTCACCCCTCCACTTT
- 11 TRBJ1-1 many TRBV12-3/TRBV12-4 CASSSYTEAFF TGTGCCAGCAGTTCATACACTGAAGCTTTCTTT
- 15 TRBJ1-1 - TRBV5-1 CASSLGQGTYTEAFF TGCGCCAGCAGCTTGGGTCAGGGTACGTATACTGAAGCTTTCTTT
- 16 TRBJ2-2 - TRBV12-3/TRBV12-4 CASERAGRRSTGELFF TGTGCCAGTGAACGGGCGGGGAGGAGAAGTACCGGGGAGCTGTTTTTT
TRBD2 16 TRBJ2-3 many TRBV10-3 CAISDVAGRPTDTQYF TGTGCCATCAGTGACGTAGCGGGGAGACCTACAGATACGCAGTATTTT
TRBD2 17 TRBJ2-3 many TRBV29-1 CSVGFRGGGWGTDTQYF TGCAGCGTTGGCTTTAGGGGCGGGGGATGGGGCACAGATACGCAGTATTTT
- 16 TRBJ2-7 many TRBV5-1 CASSPGGASALYEQYF TGCGCCAGCAGCCCGGGTGGTGCAAGCGCGCTCTACGAGCAGTACTTC
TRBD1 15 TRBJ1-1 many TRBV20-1 CSARDSGTGNTEAFF TGCAGTGCTAGAGATAGCGGGACAGGTAACACTGAAGCTTTCTTT
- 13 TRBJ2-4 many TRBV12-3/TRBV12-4 CASRIPGKNIQYF TGTGCCAGCAGAATCCCAGGAAAAAACATTCAGTACTTC
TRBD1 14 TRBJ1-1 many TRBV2 CASSGQGMNTEAFF TGTGCCAGCAGTGGACAGGGGATGAACACTGAAGCTTTCTTT
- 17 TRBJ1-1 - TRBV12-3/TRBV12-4 CASSAGGGGAMNTEAFF TGTGCCAGCTCTGCCGGGGGTGGGGGCGCCATGAACACTGAAGCTTTCTTT